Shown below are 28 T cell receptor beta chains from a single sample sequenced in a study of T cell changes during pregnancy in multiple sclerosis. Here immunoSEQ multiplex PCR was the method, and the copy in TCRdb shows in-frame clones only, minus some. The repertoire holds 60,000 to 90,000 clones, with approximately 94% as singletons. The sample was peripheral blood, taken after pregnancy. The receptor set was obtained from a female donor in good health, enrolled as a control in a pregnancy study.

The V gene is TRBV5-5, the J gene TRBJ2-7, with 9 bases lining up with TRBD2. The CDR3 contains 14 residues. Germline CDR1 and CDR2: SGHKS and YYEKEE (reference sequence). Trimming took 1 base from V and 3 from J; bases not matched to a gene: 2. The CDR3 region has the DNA TGTGCCAGCAGCTTGTTGCGGGAGGGCTACGAGCAGTACTTC. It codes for CASSLLREGYEQYF.

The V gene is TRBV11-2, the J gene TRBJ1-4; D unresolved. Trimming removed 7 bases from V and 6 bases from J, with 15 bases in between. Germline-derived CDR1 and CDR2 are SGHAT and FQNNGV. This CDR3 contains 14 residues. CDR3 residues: CASTGDGKYEKLFF. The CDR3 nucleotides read TGTGCCAGCACCGGGGATGGTAAGTATGAAAAACTGTTTTTT.

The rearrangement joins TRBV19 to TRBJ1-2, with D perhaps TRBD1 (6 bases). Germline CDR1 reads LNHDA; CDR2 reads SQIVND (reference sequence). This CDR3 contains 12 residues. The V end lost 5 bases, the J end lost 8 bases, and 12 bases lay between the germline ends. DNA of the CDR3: TGTGCCAGTAGTCTCTACAGGGACGGCTACACCTTC. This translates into CASSLYRDGYTF.

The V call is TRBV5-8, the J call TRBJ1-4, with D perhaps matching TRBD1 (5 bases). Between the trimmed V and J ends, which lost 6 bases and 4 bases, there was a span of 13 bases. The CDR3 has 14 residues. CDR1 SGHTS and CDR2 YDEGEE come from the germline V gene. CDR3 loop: CASNEDSRNEKLFF. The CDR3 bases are TGTGCCAGCAACGAAGACAGCCGTAATGAAAAACTGTTTTTT.

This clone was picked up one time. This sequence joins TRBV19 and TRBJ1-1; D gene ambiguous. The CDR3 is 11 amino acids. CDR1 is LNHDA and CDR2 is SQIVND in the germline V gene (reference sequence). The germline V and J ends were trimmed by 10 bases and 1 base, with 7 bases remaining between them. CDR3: CATQTNTEAFF. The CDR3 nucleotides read TGTGCCACACAGACGAACACTGAAGCTTTCTTT.

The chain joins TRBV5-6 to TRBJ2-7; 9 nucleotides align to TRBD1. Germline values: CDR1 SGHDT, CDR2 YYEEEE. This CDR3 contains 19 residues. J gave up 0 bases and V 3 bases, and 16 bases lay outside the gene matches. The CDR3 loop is CASSSWVTGGTTASYEQYF. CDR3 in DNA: TGTGCCAGCAGCTCTTGGGTGACAGGGGGTACCACGGCCTCCTACGAGCAGTACTTC.

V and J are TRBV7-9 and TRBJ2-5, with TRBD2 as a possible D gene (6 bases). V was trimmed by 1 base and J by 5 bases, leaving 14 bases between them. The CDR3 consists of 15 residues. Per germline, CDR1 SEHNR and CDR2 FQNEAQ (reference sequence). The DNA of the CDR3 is TGTGCCAGCAGCTTAGGACGCGGGGCGGGGGAGACCCAGTACTTC. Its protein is CASSLGRGAGETQYF.

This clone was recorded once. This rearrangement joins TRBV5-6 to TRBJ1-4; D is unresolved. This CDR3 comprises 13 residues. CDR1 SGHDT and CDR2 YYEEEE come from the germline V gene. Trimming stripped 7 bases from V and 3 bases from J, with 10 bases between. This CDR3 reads CASAMVANEKLFF. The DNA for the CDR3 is TGTGCCAGCGCGATGGTGGCTAATGAAAAACTGTTTTTT.

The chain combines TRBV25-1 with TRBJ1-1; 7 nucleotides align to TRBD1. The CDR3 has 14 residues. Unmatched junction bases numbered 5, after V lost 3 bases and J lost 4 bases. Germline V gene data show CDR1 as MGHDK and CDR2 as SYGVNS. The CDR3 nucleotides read TGTGCCAGCAGTGACGCGACAGGGCCCACTGAAGCTTTCTTT. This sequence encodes CASSDATGPTEAFF.

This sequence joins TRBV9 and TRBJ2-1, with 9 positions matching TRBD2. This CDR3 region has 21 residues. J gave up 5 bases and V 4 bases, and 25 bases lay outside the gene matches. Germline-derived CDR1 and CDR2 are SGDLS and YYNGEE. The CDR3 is CASSHRLGAPTSGQRNNEQFF. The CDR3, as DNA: TGTGCCAGCAGCCATAGACTAGGGGCCCCAACTAGCGGGCAACGGAACAATGAGCAGTTCTTC.

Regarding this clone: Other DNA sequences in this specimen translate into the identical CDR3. In DNA form, the CDR3 reads TGTGCCAGCAGCTTCCGGGAGACCCAGTACTTC. Its protein product is CASSFRETQYF. The chain has TRBV7-9 and TRBJ2-5, with no clear D. The CDR3 consists of 11 residues. CDR1 SEHNR and CDR2 FQNEAQ come from the germline V gene (reference sequence). Trimming shortened V by 3 bases and J by 5 bases, and 4 bases separated the two germline ends.

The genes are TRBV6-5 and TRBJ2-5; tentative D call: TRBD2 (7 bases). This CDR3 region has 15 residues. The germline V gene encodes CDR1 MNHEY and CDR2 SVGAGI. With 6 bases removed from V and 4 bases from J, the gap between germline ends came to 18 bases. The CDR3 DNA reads TGTGCCAGCAGGCTAGGGGGGGGAAGGGCAGAGACCCAGTACTTC. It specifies CASRLGGGRAETQYF.

CDR3 amino acids: CASRTGDEETQYF. The CDR3 nucleotides are TGTGCCAGCAGGACGGGGGACGAAGAGACCCAGTACTTC. This rearrangement joins TRBV6-5 to TRBJ2-5; D may be TRBD2 (6 bases). Germline values: CDR1 MNHEY, CDR2 SVGAGI. The CDR3 covers 13 residues. V gave up 6 bases and J gave up 3 bases, with 11 bases separating them.

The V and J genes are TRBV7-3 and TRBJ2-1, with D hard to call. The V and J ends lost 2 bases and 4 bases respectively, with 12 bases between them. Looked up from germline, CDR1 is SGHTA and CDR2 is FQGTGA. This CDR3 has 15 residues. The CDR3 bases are TGTGCCAGCAGCTTAGGCCTCCCGGGTTACAATGAGCAGTTCTTC. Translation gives CASSLGLPGYNEQFF. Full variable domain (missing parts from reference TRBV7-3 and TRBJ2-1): GAGVSQTPSNKVTEKGKYVELRCDPISGHTALYWYRQSLGQGPEFLIYFQGTGAADDSGLPNDRFFAVRPEGSVSTLKIQRTERGDSAVYLCASSLGLPGYNEQFFGPGTRLTVL.

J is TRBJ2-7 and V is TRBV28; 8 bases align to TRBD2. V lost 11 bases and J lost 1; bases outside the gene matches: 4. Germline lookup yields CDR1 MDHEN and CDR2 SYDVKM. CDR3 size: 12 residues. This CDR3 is CAHGGESYEQYF. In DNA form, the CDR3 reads TGTGCCCACGGGGGGGAATCCTACGAGCAGTACTTC.

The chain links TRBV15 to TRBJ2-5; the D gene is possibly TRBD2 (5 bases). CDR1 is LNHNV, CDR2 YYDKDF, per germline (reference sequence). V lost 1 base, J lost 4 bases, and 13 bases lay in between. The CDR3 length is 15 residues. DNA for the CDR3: TGTGCCACCAGCAGAGGACGGGGTCTATCAGAGACCCAGTACTTC. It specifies CATSRGRGLSETQYF.

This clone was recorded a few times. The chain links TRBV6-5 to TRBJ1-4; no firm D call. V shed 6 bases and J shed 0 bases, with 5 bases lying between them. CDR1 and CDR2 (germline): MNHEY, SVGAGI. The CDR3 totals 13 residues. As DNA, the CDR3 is TGTGCCAGCAGCGGTGCAACTAATGAAAAACTGTTTTTT. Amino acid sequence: CASSGATNEKLFF.

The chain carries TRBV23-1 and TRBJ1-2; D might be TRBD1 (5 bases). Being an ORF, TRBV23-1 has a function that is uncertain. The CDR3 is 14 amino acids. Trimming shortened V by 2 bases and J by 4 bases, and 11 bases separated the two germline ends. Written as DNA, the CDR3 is TGCGCCAGCAGTCAAGACAGTGGAAGCTATGGCTACACCTTC. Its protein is CASSQDSGSYGYTF.

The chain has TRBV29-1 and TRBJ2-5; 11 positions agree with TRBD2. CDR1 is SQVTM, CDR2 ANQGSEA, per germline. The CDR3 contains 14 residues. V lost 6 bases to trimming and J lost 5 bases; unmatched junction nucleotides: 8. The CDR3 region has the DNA TGCAGCGTGACCCGACTAGCGGGAACGGAGACCCAGTACTTC. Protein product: CSVTRLAGTETQYF.

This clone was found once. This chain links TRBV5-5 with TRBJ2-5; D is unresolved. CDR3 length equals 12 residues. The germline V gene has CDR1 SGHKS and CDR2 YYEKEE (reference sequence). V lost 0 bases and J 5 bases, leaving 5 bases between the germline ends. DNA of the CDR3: TGTGCCAGCAGCTTGGTGTCGGAGACCCAGTACTTC. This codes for CASSLVSETQYF.

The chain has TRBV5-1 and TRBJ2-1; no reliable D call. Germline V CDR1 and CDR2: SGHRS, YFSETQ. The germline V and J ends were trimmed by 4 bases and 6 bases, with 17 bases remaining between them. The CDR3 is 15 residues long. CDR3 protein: CASSLISSPGNEQFF. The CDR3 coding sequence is TGCGCCAGCAGCCTGATCAGCTCTCCGGGCAATGAGCAGTTCTTC.

The CDR3 DNA sequence: TGTGCCAGCAGCGGAGCCCCGAACACTGAAGCTTTCTTT. Amino acids: CASSGAPNTEAFF. The chain couples TRBV9 to TRBJ1-1; D unresolved. This CDR3 has 13 residues. Germline V lookup: CDR1 SGDLS, CDR2 YYNGEE. V dropped 3 bases and J dropped 1 base, with 7 bases sitting between them. The entire variable domain, with the rest obtained from reference TRBV9 and TRBJ1-1, is as follows: DSGVTQTPKHLITATGQRVTLRCSPRSGDLSVYWYQQSLDQGLQFLIQYYNGEERAKGNILERFSAQQFPDLHSELNLSSLELGDSALYFCASSGAPNTEAFFGQGTRLTVV.

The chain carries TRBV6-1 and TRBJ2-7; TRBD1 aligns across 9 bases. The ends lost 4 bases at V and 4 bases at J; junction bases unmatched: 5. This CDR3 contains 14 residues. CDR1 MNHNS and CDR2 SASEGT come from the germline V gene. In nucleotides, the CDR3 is TGTGCCAGCAGTGGACAGGGGGGAGGTTACGAGCAGTACTTC. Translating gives CASSGQGGGYEQYF.

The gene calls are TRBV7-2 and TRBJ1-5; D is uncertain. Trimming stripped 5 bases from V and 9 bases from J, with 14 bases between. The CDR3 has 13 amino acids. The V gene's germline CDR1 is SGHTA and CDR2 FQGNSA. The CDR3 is CASSNNPPLPQHF. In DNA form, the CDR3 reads TGTGCCAGCAGCAACAATCCCCCCTTGCCCCAGCATTTT.

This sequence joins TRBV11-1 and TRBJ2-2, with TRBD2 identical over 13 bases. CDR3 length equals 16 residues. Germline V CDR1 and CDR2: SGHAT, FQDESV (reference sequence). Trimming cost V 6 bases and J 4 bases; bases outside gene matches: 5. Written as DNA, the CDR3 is TGTGCCAGCAGTCTCGGACTAGCGGGAGCCACCGGGGAGCTGTTTTTT. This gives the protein CASSLGLAGATGELFF. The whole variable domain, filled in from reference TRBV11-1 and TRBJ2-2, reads EAEVAQSPRYKITEKSQAVAFWCDPISGHATLYWYRQILGQGPELLVQFQDESVVDDSQLPKDRFSAERLKGVDSTLKIQPAELGDSAMYLCASSLGLAGATGELFFGEGSRLTVL.

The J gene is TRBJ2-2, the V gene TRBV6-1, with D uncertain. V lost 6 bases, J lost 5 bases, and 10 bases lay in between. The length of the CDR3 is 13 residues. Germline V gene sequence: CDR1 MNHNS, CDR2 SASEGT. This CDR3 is CASRRVQTGELFF. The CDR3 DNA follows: TGTGCCAGCAGACGGGTCCAAACCGGGGAGCTGTTTTTT.

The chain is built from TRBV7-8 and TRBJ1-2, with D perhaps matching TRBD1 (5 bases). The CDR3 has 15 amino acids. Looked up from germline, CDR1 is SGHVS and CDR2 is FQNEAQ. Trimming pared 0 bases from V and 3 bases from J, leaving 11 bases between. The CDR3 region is CASSLAIGGDYGYTF. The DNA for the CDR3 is TGTGCCAGCAGCTTAGCAATTGGAGGGGACTATGGCTACACCTTC.

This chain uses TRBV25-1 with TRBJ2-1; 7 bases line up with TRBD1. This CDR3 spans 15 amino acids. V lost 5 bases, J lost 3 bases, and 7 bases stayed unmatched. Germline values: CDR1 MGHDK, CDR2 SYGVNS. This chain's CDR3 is CASSPTGLNYNEQFF. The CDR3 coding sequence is TGTGCCAGCAGTCCGACAGGGTTGAACTACAATGAGCAGTTCTTC.